This TCR beta chain was captured by sequencing in a study of T cells expressing NK-cell markers. TCRdb re-called the 5' RACE reads; every CDR3 protein appears as one record, without DNA. This sample's clone table lists some 600,000 distinct CDR3 sequences. This CDR3 has 16 residues. In germline, CDR1 is SGHRS, CDR2 YFSETQ. The clonotype originates from a man aged 18 to 35 in good health. The sample consisted of blood T cells: a sorted CD56 or NKG2C T cell subset, CD4+ or CD8+ T cells, or bulk PBMC T cells (not recorded which). The genes are TRBV5-1 and TRBJ1-1. CDR3 loop: CASSLQGGVWNTEAFF.